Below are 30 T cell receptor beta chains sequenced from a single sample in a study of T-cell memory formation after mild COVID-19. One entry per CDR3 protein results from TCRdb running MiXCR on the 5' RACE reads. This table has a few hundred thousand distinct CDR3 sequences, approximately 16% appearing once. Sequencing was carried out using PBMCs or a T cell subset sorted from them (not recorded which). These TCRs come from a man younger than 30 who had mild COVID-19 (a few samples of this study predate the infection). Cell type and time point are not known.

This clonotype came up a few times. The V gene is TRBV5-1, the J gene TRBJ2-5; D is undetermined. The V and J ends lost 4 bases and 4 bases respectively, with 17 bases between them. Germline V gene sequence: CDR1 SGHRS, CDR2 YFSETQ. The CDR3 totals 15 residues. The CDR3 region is CASSTFRPPAETQYF. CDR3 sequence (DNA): TGCGCCAGCAGCACCTTCCGACCTCCTGCAGAGACCCAGTACTTC.

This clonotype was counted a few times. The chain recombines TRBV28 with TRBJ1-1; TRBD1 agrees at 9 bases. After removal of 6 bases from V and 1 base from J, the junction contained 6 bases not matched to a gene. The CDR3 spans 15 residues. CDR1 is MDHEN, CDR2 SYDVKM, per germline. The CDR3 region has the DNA TGTGCCAGCAGCACAGGGGGCGCCGAGAACACTGAAGCTTTCTTT. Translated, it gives CASSTGGAENTEAFF.

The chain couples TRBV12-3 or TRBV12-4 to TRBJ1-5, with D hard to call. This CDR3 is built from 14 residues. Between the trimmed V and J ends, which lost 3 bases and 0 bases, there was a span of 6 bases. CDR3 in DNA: TGTGCCAGCAGTTTCCGGACTAGCAATCAGCCCCAGCATTTT. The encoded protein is CASSFRTSNQPQHF.

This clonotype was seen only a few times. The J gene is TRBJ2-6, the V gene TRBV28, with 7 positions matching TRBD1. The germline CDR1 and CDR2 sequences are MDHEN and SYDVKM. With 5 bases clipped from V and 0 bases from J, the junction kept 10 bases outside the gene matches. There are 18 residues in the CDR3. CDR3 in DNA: TGTGCCAGCAGTGTCCAGGGGGTTGCCTCCTCTGGGGCCAACGTCCTGACTTTC. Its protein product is CASSVQGVASSGANVLTF.

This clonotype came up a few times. This CDR3 reads CASSPEGQGSGYTF. CDR3 bases: TGTGCCAGCTCACCAGAGGGACAGGGTTCGGGCTACACCTTC. The genes are TRBV18 and TRBJ1-2; 9 nucleotides line up with TRBD1. Trimming took 2 bases from V and 8 from J; bases not matched to a gene: 6. CDR3 size: 14 residues. Germline CDR1 KGHSH, CDR2 LQKENI.

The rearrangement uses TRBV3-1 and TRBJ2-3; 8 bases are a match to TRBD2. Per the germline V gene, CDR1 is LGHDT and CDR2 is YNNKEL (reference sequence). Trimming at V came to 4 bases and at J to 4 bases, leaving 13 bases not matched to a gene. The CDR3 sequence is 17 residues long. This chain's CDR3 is CASSRRHGGASADTQYF. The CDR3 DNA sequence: TGTGCCAGCAGCCGGCGTCACGGGGGGGCCTCGGCAGATACGCAGTATTTT.

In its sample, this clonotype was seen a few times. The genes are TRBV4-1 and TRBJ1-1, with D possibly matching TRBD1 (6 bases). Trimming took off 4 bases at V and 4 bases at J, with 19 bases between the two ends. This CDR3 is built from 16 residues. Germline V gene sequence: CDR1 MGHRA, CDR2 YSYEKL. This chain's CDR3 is CASSPIDRDIGTEAFF. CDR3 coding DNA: TGCGCCAGCAGCCCTATAGACCGGGACATCGGCACTGAAGCTTTCTTT.

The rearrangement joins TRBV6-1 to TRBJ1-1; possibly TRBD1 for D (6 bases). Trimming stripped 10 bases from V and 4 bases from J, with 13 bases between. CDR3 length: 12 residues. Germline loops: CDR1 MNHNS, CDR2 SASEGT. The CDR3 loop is CAINRDFTEAFF. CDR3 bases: TGTGCCATAAACAGGGATTTCACTGAAGCTTTCTTT.

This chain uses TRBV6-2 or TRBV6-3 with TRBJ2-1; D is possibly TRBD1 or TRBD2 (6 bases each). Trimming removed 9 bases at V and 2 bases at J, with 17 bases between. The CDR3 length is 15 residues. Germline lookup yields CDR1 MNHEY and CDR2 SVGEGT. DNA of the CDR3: TGTGCCAGTGAAGATAGGGGGGTCCCCTACAATGAGCAGTTCTTC. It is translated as CASEDRGVPYNEQFF.

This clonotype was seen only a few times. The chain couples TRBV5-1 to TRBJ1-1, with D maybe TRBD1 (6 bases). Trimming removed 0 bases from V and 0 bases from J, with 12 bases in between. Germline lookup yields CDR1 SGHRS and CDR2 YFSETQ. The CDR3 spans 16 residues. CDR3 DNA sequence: TGCGCCAGCAGCTTGGACCCCAGGGGTTTGAACACTGAAGCTTTCTTT. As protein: CASSLDPRGLNTEAFF.

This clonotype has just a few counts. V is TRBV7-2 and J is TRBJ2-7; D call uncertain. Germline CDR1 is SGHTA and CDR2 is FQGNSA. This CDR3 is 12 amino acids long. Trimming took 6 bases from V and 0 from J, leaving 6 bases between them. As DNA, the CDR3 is TGTGCCAGCAGTCACACCTCCTACGAGCAGTACTTC. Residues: CASSHTSYEQYF.

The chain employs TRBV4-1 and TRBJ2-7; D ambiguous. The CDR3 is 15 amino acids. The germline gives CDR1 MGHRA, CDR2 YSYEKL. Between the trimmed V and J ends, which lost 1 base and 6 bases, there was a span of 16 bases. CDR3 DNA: TGCGCCAGCAGCCAAGCCGGGTCCCCCTTAGGCGAGCAGTACTTC. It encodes CASSQAGSPLGEQYF.

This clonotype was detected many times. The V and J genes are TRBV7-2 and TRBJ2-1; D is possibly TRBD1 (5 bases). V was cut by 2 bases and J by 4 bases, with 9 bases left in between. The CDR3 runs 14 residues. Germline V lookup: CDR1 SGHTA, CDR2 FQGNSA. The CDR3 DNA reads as TGTGCCAGCAGCTTACTAACAGGATACAATGAGCAGTTCTTC. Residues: CASSLLTGYNEQFF.

CDR3: CASRGQAYEQYF. The CDR3 DNA reads as TGTGCCAGCAGAGGCCAGGCATACGAGCAGTACTTC. The chain is built from TRBV2 and TRBJ2-7; D ambiguous. The germline CDR1 and CDR2 sequences are SNHLY and FYNNEI. V shed 6 bases and J shed 4 bases, with 10 bases lying between them. There are 12 residues in the CDR3.

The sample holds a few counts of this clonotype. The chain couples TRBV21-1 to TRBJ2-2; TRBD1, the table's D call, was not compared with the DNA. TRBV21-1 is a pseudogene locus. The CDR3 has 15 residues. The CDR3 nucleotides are TGTGCCAGCAGCACCCGTAGGGGGGGCACCGGGGAGCTGTTTTTT. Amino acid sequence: CASSTRRGGTGELFF.

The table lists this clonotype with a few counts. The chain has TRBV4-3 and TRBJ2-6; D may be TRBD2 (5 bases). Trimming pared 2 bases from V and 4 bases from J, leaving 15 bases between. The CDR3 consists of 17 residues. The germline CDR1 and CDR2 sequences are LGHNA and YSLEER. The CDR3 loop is CASSQQPLPGGANVLTF. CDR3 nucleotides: TGCGCCAGCAGCCAACAGCCCCTTCCGGGGGGGGCCAACGTCCTGACTTTC.

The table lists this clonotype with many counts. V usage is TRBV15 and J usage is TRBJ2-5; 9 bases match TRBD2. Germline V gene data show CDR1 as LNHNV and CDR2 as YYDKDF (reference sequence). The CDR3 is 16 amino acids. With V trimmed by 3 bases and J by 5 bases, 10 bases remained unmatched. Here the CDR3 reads CATSRAGTSRGETQYF. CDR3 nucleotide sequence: TGTGCCACCAGCAGGGCCGGGACTAGCCGGGGGGAGACCCAGTACTTC.

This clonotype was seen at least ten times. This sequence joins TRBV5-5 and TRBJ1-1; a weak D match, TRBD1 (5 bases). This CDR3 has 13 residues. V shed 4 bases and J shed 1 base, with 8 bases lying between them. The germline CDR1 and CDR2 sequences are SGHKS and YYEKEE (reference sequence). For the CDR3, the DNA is TGTGCCAGCAGCATCACAGGGAACACTGAAGCTTTCTTT. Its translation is CASSITGNTEAFF.

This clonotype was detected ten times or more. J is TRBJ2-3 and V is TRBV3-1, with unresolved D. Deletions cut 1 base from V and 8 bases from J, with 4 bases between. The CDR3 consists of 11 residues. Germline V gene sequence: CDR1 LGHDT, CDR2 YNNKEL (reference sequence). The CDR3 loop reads CASSQGRTQYF. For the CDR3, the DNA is TGTGCCAGCAGCCAAGGACGTACGCAGTATTTT.

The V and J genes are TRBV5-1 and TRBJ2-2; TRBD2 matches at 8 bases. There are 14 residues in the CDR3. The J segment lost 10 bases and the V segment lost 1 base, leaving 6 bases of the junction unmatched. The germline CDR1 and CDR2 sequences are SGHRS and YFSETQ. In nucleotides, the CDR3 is TGCGCCAGCAGCTTGAGGCTAGCGGGCGCGGAGCTGTTTTTT. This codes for CASSLRLAGAELFF.

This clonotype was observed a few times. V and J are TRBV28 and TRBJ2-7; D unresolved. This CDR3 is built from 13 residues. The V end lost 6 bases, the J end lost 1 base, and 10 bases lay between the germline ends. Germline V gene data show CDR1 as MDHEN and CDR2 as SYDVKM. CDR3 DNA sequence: TGTGCCAGCAGCCCCGCAGCATCCTACGAGCAGTACGTC. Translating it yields CASSPAASYEQYV.

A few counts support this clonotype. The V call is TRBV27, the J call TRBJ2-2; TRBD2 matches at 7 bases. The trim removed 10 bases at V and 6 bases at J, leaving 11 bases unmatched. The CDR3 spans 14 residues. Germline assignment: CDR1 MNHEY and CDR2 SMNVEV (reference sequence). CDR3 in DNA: TGTGCCATTGGCCCGGGACTACTGGCCGGGGAGCTGTTTTTT. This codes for CAIGPGLLAGELFF.

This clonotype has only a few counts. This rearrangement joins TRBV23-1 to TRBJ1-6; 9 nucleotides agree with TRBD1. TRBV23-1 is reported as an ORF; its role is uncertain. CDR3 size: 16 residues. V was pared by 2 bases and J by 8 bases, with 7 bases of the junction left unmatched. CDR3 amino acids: CASSQAGTGWHSPLHF. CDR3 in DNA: TGCGCCAGCAGTCAAGCCGGGACAGGGTGGCATTCACCCCTCCACTTT.

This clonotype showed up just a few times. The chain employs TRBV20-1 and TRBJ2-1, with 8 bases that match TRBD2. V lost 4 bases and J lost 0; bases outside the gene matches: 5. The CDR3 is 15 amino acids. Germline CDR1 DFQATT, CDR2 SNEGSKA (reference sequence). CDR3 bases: TGCAGTGCTACCCAGGCGGGGGGCTCCTACAATGAGCAGTTCTTC. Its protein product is CSATQAGGSYNEQFF.

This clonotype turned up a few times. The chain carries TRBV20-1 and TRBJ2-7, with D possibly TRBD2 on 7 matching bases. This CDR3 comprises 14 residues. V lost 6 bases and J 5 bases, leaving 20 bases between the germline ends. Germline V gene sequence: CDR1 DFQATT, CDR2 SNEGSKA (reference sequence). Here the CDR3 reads CSAPRGGAGNEQYF. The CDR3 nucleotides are TGCAGTGCCCCTCGAGGGGGGGCGGGGAACGAGCAGTACTTC.

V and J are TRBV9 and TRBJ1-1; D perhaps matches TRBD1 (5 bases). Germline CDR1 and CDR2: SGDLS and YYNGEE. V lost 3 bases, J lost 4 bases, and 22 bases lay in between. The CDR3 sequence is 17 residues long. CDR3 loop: CASSAVPPRQGGTEAFF. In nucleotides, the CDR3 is TGTGCCAGCAGCGCCGTACCGCCCCGGCAGGGTGGCACTGAAGCTTTCTTT.

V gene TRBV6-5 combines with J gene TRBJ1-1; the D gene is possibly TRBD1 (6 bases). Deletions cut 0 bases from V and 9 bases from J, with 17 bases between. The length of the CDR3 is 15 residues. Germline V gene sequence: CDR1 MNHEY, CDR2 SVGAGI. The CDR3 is CASSYSDQDSLKAFF. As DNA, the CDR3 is TGTGCCAGCAGTTACTCAGACCAGGACAGCCTAAAAGCTTTCTTT.

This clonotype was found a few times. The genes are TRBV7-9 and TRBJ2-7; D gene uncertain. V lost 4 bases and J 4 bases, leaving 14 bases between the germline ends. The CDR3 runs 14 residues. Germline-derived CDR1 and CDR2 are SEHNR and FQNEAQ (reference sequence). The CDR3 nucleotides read TGTGCCAGCAGCTGGTCAGGCAGCCCTTACGAGCAGTACGTC. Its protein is CASSWSGSPYEQYV.

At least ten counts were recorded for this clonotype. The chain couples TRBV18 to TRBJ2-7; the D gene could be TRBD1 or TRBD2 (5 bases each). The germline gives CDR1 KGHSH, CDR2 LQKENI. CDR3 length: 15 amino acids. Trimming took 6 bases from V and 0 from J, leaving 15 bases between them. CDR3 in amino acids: CASSRAPGSSYEQYV. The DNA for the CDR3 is TGTGCCAGCTCCCGGGCCCCAGGGAGCTCCTACGAGCAGTACGTC.

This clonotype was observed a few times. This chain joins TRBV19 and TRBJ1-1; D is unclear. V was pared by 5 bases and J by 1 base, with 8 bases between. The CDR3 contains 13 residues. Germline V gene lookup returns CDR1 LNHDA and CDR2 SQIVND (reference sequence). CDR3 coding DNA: TGTGCCAGTAGTCCCAAATGGAACACTGAAGCTTTCTTT. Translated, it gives CASSPKWNTEAFF.